The clone carrying this TCR beta chain was seen ten or more times. Its antigen is as yet unknown. Amplified TCR beta CDR3 regions came from RNA transcripts. The HTBI primer set drove a first-round RT-PCR of the TCR CDR3. TCRdb reprocessed the multiplex PCR reads via MiXCR and lists one record per CDR3 protein. The repertoire holds about 400,000 distinct CDR3 sequences, with roughly 15% as singletons. This sample stems from a study of T cells in Graves' hyperthyroidism and ophthalmopathy. Trimming removed 0 bases from V and 3 bases from J; junction bases left unmatched: 8. The CDR3 extends over 15 amino acids. Germline CDR1 reads DFQATT; CDR2 reads SNEGSKA (reference sequence). Study conclusions and caveats: By a 13 V-J model, ophthalmopathy was set apart from stable hyperthyroidism.

Every diagnosis used clinical symptoms, serum thyroxine and TRAb, thyroid ultrasound and orbital computed tomography. This chain uses TRBV20-1 with TRBJ2-7; TRBD1 matches 7 bases. The TCR originated in a woman aged 18-30 years with Graves' hyperthyroidism. Sample: blood. CDR3 sequence: CSAREPTGVFYEQYF. DNA of the CDR3: TGCAGTGCTAGAGAACCCACAGGGGTATTCTACGAGCAGTACTTC.